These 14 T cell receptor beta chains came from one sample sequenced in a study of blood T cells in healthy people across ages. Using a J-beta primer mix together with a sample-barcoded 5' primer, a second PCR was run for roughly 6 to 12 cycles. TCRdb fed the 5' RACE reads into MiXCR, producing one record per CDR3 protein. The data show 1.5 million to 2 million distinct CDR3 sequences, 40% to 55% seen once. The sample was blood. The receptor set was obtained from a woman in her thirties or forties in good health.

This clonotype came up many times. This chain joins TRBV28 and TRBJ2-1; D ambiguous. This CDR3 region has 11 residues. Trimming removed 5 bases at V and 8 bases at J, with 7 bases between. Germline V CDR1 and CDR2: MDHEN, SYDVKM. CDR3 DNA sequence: TGTGCCAGCAGTCCCTGGGATGAGCAGTTCTTC. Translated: CASSPWDEQFF.

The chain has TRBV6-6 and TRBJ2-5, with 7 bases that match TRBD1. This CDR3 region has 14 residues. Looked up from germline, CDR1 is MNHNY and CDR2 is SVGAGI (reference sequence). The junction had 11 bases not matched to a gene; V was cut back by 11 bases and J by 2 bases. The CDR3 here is CAGSTFRGQETQYF. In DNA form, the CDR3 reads TGTGCCGGCTCTACTTTCAGGGGGCAAGAGACCCAGTACTTC.

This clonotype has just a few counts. CDR3 DNA: TGCGCCAGCAGTGAGAGGAACAGCTACGAGCAGTACTTC. It encodes CASSERNSYEQYF. This sequence joins TRBV10-2 and TRBJ2-4; no firm D call. The tail of the sequence fits TRBJ2-7 better, so the J call may be wrong. Germline CDR1 WSHSY, CDR2 SAAADI. The CDR3 has 13 residues.

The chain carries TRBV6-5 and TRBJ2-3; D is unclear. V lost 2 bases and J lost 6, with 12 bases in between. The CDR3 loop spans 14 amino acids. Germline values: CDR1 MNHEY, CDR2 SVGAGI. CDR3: CASSYRAVVDTQYF. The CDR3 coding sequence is TGTGCCAGCAGTTACAGGGCGGTGGTGGATACGCAGTATTTT.

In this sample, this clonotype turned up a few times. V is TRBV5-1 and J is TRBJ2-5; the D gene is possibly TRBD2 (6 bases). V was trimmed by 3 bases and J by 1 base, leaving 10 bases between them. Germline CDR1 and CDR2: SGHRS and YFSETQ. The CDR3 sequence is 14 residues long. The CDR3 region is CASSSGLSQETQYF. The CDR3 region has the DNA TGCGCCAGCAGCTCGGGACTGTCCCAAGAGACCCAGTACTTC.

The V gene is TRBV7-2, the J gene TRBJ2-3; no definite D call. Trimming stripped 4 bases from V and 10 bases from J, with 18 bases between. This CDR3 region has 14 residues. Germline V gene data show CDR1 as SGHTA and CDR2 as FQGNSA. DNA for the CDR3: TGTGCCAGCAGCTCCTACACGGACCCGTCTCCGCAGTATTTT. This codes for CASSSYTDPSPQYF.

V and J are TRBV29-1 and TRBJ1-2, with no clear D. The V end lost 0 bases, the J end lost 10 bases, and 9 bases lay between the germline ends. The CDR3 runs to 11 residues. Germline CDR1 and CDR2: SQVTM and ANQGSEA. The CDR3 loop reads CSVEDSGSYTF. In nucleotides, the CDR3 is TGCAGCGTTGAAGATTCGGGGTCCTACACCTTC.

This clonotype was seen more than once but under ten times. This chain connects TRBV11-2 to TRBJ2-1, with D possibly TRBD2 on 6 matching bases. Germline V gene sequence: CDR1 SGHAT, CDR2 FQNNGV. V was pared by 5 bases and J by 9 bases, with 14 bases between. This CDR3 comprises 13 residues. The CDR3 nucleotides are TGTGCCAGCAGCGTCCGGGACTCTGGTGAGCAGTTCTTC. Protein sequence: CASSVRDSGEQFF.

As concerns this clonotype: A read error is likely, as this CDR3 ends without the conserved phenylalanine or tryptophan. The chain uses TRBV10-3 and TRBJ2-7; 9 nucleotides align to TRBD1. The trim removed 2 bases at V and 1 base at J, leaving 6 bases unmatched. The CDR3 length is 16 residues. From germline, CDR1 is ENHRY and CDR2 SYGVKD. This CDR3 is CAISEPGQGNSYEQYY. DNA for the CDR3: TGTGCCATCAGTGAGCCGGGACAGGGAAATTCCTACGAGCAGTACTAC.

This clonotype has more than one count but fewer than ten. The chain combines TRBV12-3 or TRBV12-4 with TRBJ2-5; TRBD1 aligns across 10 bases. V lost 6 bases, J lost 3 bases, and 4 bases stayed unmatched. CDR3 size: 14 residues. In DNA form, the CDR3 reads TGTGCCAGCAGATTCGGGACAGGGGAAGAGACCCAGTACTTC. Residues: CASRFGTGEETQYF.

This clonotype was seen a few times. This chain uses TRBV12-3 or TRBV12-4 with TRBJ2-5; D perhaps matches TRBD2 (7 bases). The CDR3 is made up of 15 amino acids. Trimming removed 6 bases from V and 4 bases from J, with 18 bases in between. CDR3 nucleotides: TGTGCCAGCAGACCCGCCGGGGGGCGCGGAGAGACCCAGTACTTC. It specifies CASRPAGGRGETQYF.

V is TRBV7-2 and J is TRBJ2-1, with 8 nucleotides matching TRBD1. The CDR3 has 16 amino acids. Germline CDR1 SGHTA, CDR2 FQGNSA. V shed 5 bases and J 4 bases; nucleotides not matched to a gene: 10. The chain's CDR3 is CASSPRAGGHYNEQFF. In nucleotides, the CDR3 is TGTGCCAGCAGCCCTCGCGCAGGGGGCCATTACAATGAGCAGTTCTTC.

This CDR3 is CASGLMVRGQAFF. The CDR3 DNA reads as TGTGCTAGTGGTTTGATGGTCAGGGGACAAGCTTTCTTT. The chain has TRBV12-5 and TRBJ1-1, with D tentatively TRBD1 (6 bases). Per the germline V gene, CDR1 is LGHNT and CDR2 is FRNRAP. The CDR3 is made up of 13 amino acids. The V end lost 2 bases, the J end lost 9 bases, and 13 bases lay between the germline ends.

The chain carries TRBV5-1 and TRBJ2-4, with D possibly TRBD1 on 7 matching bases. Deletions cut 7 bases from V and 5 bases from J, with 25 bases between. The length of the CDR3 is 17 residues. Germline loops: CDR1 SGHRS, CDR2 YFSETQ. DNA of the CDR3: TGCGCCAGCCAACCACTGACAGGGCTTGGAGGGGAAAACATTCAGTACTTC. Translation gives CASQPLTGLGGENIQYF.